Shown below are 8 T cell receptor beta chains from a single sample sequenced in a study of patients and donors after allogeneic stem cell transplantation. One entry per CDR3 protein, called by TCRdb with MiXCR from the RT-PCR reads. The sample includes about 110,000 distinct CDR3 sequences, about a third seen only once; the top ten take around 30%. The sequencing sample was made of blood, either unsorted or a sorted T cell fraction (not recorded which). The receptors were sampled from a human donor who was either an allogeneic HSCT recipient or a stem cell or donor lymphocyte infusion donor (not recorded which). It is not recorded whose cells these are; they may come from a transplant donor.

This clonotype has just a few counts. CDR3 DNA sequence: TGCGCCAGCAGTCGAGAGTTCCGGGACATCGACTCTGGAAACACCATATATTTT. It yields the protein CASSREFRDIDSGNTIYF. The V gene is TRBV23-1, the J gene TRBJ1-3; weak D call: TRBD1 (6 bases). TRBV23-1 falls under the ORF class, with uncertain function. V was pared by 4 bases and J by 0 bases, with 19 bases between. This CDR3 region has 18 residues.

This clonotype was detected only once. The chain is built from TRBV6-5 and TRBJ2-7; TRBD2 matches 7 bases. This CDR3 is built from 15 residues. V shed 2 bases and J 1 base; nucleotides not matched to a gene: 5. Germline lookup yields CDR1 MNHEY and CDR2 SVGAGI. The CDR3 nucleotides read TGTGCCAGCAGTTACCTGCGAGCGGGATCCTACGAGCAGTACTTC. Protein sequence: CASSYLRAGSYEQYF.

The V and J genes are TRBV5-4 and TRBJ2-3; no firm D call. This CDR3 has 12 amino acids. Trimming pared 1 base from V and 5 bases from J, leaving 5 bases between. The germline CDR1 and CDR2 sequences are SGHNT and YYREEE (reference sequence). CDR3 sequence (DNA): TGTGCCAGCAGCTTGTGGGGAGATACGCAGTATTTT. It specifies CASSLWGDTQYF.

This clonotype has at least ten counts. The chain uses TRBV20-1 and TRBJ2-3; tentatively, D is TRBD2 (5 bases). This CDR3 comprises 14 residues. The V gene's germline CDR1 is DFQATT and CDR2 SNEGSKA (reference sequence). Trimming took off 3 bases at V and 1 base at J, with 11 bases between the two ends. CDR3 protein: CSASRWGGTDTQYF. CDR3 sequence (DNA): TGCAGTGCTAGCCGGTGGGGAGGCACAGATACGCAGTATTTT.

This sequence joins TRBV4-3 and TRBJ2-1; 10 positions agree with TRBD2. Germline lookup yields CDR1 LGHNA and CDR2 YSLEER. The CDR3 runs 15 residues. With V trimmed by 0 bases and J by 9 bases, 5 bases remained unmatched. The CDR3, as DNA: TGCGCCAGCAGCCAAGATCTGGTAGCGGGAGGTGAGCAGTTCTTC. Encoded protein: CASSQDLVAGGEQFF.

The V gene is TRBV7-9, the J gene TRBJ2-3, with TRBD2 matching over 9 bases. J was trimmed by 5 bases and V by 5 bases; bases with no gene match: 8. The CDR3 has 15 residues. Germline CDR1 and CDR2: SEHNR and FQNEAQ (reference sequence). In DNA, the CDR3 is TGTGCCAGCAGCCCTTGGACTAGCGCAGGAGATACGCAGTATTTT. Residues: CASSPWTSAGDTQYF.

This clonotype was seen many times. The chain links TRBV6-1 to TRBJ1-5; 8 bases line up with TRBD1. After removal of 6 bases from V and 4 bases from J, the junction contained 8 bases not matched to a gene. Germline V CDR1 and CDR2: MNHNS, SASEGT. The CDR3 length is 15 residues. The CDR3 protein is CASSNDRGENQPQHF. The CDR3, as DNA: TGTGCCAGCAGCAACGACAGGGGTGAAAATCAGCCCCAGCATTTT.

V gene TRBV6-5 combines with J gene TRBJ2-1, with no clear D. The germline V gene encodes CDR1 MNHEY and CDR2 SVGAGI. The CDR3 spans 11 residues. The V and J ends lost 5 bases and 5 bases respectively, with 4 bases between them. The CDR3, as DNA: TGTGCCAGCAGTACTAACAATGAGCAGTTCTTC. Translating it yields CASSTNNEQFF.